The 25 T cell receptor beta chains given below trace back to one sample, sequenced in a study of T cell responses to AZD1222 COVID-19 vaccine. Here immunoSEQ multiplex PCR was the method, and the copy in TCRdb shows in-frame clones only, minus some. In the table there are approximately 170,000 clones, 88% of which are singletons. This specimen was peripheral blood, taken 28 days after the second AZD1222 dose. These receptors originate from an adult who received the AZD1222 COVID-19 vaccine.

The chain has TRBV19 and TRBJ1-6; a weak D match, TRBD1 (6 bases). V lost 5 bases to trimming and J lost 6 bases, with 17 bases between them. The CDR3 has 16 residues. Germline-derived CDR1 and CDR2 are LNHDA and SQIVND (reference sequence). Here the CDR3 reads CASSELQGSFNSPLHF. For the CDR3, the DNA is TGTGCCAGTAGTGAGTTACAGGGTTCATTTAATTCACCCCTCCACTTT. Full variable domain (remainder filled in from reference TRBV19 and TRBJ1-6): DGGITQSPKYLFRKEGQNVTLSCEQNLNHDAMYWYRQDPGQGLRLIYYSQIVNDFQKGDIAEGYSVSREKKESFPLTVTSAQKNPTAFYLCASSELQGSFNSPLHFGNGTRLTVT.

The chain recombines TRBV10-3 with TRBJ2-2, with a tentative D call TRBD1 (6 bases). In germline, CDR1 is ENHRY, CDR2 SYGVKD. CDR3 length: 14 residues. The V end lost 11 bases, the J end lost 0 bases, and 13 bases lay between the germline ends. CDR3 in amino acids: CASKDSANTGELFF. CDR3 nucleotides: TGTGCCTCCAAGGACAGCGCGAACACCGGGGAGCTGTTTTTT.

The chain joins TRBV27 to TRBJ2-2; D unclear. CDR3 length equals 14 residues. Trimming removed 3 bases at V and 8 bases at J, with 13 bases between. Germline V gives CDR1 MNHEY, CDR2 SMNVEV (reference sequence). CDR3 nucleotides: TGTGCCAGCAGTTTGGCACCCCGGGCTGGGGAGCTGTTTTTT. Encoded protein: CASSLAPRAGELFF.

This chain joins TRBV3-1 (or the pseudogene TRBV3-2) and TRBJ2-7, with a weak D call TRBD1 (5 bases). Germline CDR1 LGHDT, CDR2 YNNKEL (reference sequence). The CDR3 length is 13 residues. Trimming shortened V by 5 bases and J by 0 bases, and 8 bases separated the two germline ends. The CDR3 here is CASSSDNSYEQYF. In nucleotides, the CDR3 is TGTGCCAGCAGCTCGGACAACTCCTACGAGCAGTACTTC.

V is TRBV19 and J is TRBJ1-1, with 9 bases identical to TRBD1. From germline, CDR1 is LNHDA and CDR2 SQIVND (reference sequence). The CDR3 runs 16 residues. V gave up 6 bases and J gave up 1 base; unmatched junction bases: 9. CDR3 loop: CASRTLKGQGNTEAFF. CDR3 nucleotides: TGTGCCAGTAGGACGCTAAAGGGACAGGGGAACACTGAAGCTTTCTTT.

The CDR3 DNA sequence: TGTGCCAGCAGCTTTCAAAAGGGGAGAGATCAGCCCCAGCATTTT. Its protein product is CASSFQKGRDQPQHF. The chain joins TRBV7-2 to TRBJ1-5; perhaps TRBD1 as D (5 bases). The CDR3 covers 15 residues. Trimming left V 3 bases short and J 5 bases short, with 14 bases between. Germline CDR1 SGHTA, CDR2 FQGNSA.

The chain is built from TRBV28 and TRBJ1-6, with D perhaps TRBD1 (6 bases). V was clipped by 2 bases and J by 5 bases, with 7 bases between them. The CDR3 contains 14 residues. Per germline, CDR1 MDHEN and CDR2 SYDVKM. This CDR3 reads CASSLGQNNSPLHF. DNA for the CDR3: TGTGCCAGCAGTTTAGGACAGAATAATTCACCCCTCCACTTT.

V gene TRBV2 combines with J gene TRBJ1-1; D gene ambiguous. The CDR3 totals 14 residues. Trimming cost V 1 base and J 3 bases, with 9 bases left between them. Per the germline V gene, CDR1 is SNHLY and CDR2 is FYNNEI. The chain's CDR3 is CASSEDLWDTEAFF. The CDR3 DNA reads TGTGCCAGCAGTGAAGACCTTTGGGACACTGAAGCTTTCTTT.

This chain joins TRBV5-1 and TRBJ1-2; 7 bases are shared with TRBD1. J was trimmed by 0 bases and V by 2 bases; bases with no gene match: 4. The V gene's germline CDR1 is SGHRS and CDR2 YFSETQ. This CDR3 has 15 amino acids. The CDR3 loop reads CASSFLGTANYGYTF. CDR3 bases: TGCGCCAGCAGCTTTCTGGGGACAGCTAACTATGGCTACACCTTC.

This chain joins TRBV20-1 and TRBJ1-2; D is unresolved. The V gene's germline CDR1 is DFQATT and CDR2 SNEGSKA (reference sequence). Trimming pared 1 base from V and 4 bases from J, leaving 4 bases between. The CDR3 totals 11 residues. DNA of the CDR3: TGCAGTGCTAGAGGAGCCTATGGCTACACCTTC. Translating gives CSARGAYGYTF.

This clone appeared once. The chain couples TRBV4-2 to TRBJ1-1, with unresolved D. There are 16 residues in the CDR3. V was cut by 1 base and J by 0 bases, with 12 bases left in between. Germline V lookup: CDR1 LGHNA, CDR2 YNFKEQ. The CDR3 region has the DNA TGTGCCAGCAGCCAAGGAGATGGTACCCTGAACACTGAAGCTTTCTTT. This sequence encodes CASSQGDGTLNTEAFF.

The DNA for the CDR3 is TGTGCCAGCAGTTTATTGTCAGCGGGGCGCCGTGAGCAGTACTTC. Protein: CASSLLSAGRREQYF. This chain links TRBV28 with TRBJ2-7; TRBD2 matches 7 bases. From germline, CDR1 is MDHEN and CDR2 SYDVKM. This CDR3 is 15 amino acids long. With 1 base clipped from V and 7 bases from J, the junction kept 10 bases outside the gene matches.

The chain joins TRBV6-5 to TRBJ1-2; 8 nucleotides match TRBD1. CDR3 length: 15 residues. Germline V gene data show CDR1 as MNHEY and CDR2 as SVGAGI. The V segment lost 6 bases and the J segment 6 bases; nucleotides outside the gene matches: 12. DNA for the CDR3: TGTGCCAGCAGCCCAGGACAGGGTGGAAGAGATGGCTACACCTTC. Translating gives CASSPGQGGRDGYTF.

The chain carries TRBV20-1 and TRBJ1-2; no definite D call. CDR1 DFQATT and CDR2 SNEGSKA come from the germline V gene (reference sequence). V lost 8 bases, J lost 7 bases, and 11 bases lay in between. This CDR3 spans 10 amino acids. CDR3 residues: CSISLGGYTF. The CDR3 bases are TGCAGTATCTCGTTAGGTGGCTACACCTTC.

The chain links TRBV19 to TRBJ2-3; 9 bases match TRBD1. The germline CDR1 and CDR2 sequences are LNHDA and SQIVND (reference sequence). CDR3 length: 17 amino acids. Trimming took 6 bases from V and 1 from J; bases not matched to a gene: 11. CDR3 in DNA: TGTGCCAGTAGCCCCAGGTTGGGACAGGGACGCACAGATACGCAGTATTTT. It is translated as CASSPRLGQGRTDTQYF.

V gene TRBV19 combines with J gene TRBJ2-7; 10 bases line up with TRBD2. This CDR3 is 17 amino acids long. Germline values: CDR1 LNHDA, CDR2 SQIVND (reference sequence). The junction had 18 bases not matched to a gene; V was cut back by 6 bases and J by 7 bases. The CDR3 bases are TGTGCCAGTAGCCACGGGACCTTAGCGGGGGGACTACGGGAGCAGTACTTC. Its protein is CASSHGTLAGGLREQYF.

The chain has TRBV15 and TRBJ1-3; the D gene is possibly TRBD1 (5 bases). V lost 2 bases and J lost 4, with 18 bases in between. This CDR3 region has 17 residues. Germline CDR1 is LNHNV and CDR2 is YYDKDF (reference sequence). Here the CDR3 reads CATSRLSPGESGNTIYF. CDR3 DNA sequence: TGTGCCACCAGCAGACTCTCCCCGGGGGAGTCGGGAAACACCATATATTTT.

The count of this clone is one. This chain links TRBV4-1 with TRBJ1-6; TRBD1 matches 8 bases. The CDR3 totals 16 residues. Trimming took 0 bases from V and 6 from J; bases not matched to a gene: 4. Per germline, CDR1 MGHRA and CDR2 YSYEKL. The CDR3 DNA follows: TGCGCCAGCAGCCAAGAAGGAGGACAGGGTAATTCACCCCTCCACTTT. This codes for CASSQEGGQGNSPLHF.

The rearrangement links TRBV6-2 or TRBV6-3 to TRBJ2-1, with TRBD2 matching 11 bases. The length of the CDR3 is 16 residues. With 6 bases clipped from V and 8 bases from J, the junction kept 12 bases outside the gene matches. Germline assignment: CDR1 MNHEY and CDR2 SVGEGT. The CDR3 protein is CASSELAGALQDEQFF. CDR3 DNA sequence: TGTGCCAGCAGCGAACTAGCGGGGGCTCTACAAGATGAGCAGTTCTTC.

In DNA form, the CDR3 reads TGCGCCAGCAGCCCCGGGACAGGGGGTTACAATGAGCAGTTCTTC. It yields the protein CASSPGTGGYNEQFF. The chain couples TRBV4-1 to TRBJ2-1; TRBD1 matches at 11 bases. Germline CDR1 MGHRA, CDR2 YSYEKL. The V and J ends lost 4 bases and 4 bases, in that order; junction bases with no gene match: 3. The CDR3 runs 15 residues.

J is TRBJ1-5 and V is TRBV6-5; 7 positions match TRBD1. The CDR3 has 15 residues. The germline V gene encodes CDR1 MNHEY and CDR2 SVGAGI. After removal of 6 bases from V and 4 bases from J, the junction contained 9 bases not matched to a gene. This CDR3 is CASSADRALNQPQHF. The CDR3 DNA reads TGTGCCAGCAGCGCTGACAGGGCTTTAAATCAGCCCCAGCATTTT.

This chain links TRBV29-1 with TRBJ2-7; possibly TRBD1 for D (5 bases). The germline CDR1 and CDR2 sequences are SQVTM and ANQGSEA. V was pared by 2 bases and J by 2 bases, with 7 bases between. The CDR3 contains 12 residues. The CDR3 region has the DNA TGCAGCGTTGAAAGGGGTCCCTACGAGCAGTACTTC. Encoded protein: CSVERGPYEQYF.

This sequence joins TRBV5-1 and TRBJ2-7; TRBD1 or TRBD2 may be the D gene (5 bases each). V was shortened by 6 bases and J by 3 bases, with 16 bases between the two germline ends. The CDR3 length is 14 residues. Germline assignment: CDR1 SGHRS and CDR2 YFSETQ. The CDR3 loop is CASTLDSWGYEQYF. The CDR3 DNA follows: TGCGCCAGCACACTAGACAGTTGGGGCTACGAGCAGTACTTC.

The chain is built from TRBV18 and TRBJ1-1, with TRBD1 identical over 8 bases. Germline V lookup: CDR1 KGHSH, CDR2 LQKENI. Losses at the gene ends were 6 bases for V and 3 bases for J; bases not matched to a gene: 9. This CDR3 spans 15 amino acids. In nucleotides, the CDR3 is TGTGCCAGCTCGCGCGGACAGGGTAGCGACACTGAAGCTTTCTTT. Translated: CASSRGQGSDTEAFF.

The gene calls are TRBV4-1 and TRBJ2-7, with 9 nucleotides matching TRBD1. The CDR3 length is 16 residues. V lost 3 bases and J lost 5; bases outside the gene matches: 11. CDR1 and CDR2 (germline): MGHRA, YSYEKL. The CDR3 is CASSHGGQGLRNEQYF. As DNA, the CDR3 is TGCGCCAGCAGCCACGGGGGACAGGGTTTAAGGAACGAGCAGTACTTC.